The table lists the clone carrying this T cell receptor (beta chain) with many counts. Its antigen is unidentified. The data were obtained in a study of regulatory T cells in long-lasting Graves disease. General study points: TCR diversity was lower in persistent than newly diagnosed Graves' disease. Persistent patients shared thousands of public clonotypes among themselves. Newly diagnosed patients shared fewer, at nearly 1,000. Researchers examined only peripheral blood and not thyroid tissue. Persistent disease was associated with favored TRBV28 usage and with favored use of TRBJ1-2 and TRBJ2-5.

Stated time point: newly diagnosed GD, antithyroid drugs for less than 3 months. The TCR library used RNA extracted from PBMCs. This CDR3 is 13 amino acids long. Trimming took off 6 bases at V and 3 bases at J, with 11 bases between the two ends. Germline V lookup: CDR1 MNHNS, CDR2 SASEGT. Arm-PCR with iRepertoire HTBI primers amplified the CDR3 regions for these TCR beta libraries. MiXCR was run by TCRdb on the multiplex PCR reads, yielding one entry per CDR3 protein. The data contain hundreds of thousands of distinct CDR3 sequences, 15% to 20% of them seen just once; the ten biggest clones take up more than 30%.

Sequencing was performed on peripheral blood mononuclear cells (PBMCs), taken at new diagnosis, from a patient treated with antithyroid drugs. V gene TRBV6-1 combines with J gene TRBJ1-1; no clear D. This receptor was taken from a female donor with Graves disease. The CDR3 nucleotides are TGTGCCAGCAGCCCCCCGGCGGACACTGAAGCTTTCTTT. This sequence encodes CASSPPADTEAFF.